This entry features one T cell receptor (beta chain) sequence. In the original analysis: Cell counts per sample came from amplifying reference gene primers. Sequenced by immunoSEQ multiplex PCR; TCRdb stores in-frame clones only, minus some. V and J calls and clone size come straight from that table; D and trimming were deduced from the DNA. This table holds about 160,000 clones, under 85% found once. V was trimmed by 0 bases and J by 3 bases, leaving 20 bases between them. There are 18 residues in the CDR3. Germline-derived CDR1 and CDR2 are SEHNR and FQNEAQ (reference sequence). The data are from a study of blood T cell repertoires in COVID-19.

This clonotype was obtained from a man between 65 and 80 years old who had recovered from COVID-19. The J gene is TRBJ1-2, the V gene TRBV7-9; D is unresolved. Sequenced sample: peripheral blood. The CDR3, as DNA: TGTGCCAGCAGCTTAGCGACCTCGGGGATACCGTATTACTATGGCTACACCTTC. Encoded protein: CASSLATSGIPYYYGYTF. Using reference TRBV7-9 and TRBJ1-2 for the parts outside the CDR3, the full variable domain is DTGVSQNPRHKITKRGQNVTFRCDPISEHNRLYWYRQTLGQGPEFLTYFQNEAQLEKSRLLSDRFSAERPKGSFSTLEIQRTEQGDSAMYLCASSLATSGIPYYYGYTFGSGTRLTVV.